These 10 T cell receptor beta chains were all obtained from the same sample, sequenced in a study of cytomegalovirus exposure and HLA in healthy donors. Use of 60 Vbeta and 13 Jbeta primers characterized the PCR. TCRdb's copy holds only in-frame clones and misses some; the assay was immunoSEQ multiplex PCR. The sample includes some 100,000 clones, approximately 80% seen only once; the top ten take less than 2.5%. Source material: PBMCs. Receptors originate from a woman in her thirties in good health and CMV-seronegative.

V and J are TRBV11-2 and TRBJ2-3; 9 bases fit TRBD1. Trimming at V came to 5 bases and at J to 5 bases, leaving 14 bases not matched to a gene. The CDR3 is 17 amino acids. Looked up from germline, CDR1 is SGHAT and CDR2 is FQNNGV. The CDR3 coding sequence is TGTGCCAGCAGCACCACGATAATACAGGGGGCTAAAGATACGCAGTATTTT. It specifies CASSTTIIQGAKDTQYF.

This chain links TRBV4-3 with TRBJ2-3; 13 nucleotides line up with TRBD2. V trimming: 2 bases; J trimming: 5 bases; junction bases outside the gene matches: 4. CDR3 size: 16 residues. Germline V gene lookup returns CDR1 LGHNA and CDR2 YSLEER. CDR3 bases: TGCGCCAGCAGCCAATCAAGGACTAGCGGGAGAGATACGCAGTATTTT. Translation: CASSQSRTSGRDTQYF.

This clone was found once. The chain is built from TRBV2 and TRBJ2-6; TRBD1 is a possible D gene (6 bases). Looked up from germline, CDR1 is SNHLY and CDR2 is FYNNEI. This CDR3 comprises 15 residues. Trimming took off 6 bases at V and 0 bases at J, with 9 bases between the two ends. The CDR3 bases are TGTGCCAGCAGACAGGGTATCTCTGGGGCCAACGTCCTGACTTTC. It yields the protein CASRQGISGANVLTF.

The chain combines TRBV7-2 with TRBJ1-5, with a tentative D call TRBD1 (5 bases). This CDR3 has 13 residues. Germline loops: CDR1 SGHTA, CDR2 FQGNSA. Trimming removed 5 bases at V and 6 bases at J, with 11 bases between. The CDR3 bases are TGTGCCAGCAGCCCTACCGGGGGTCAGCCCCAGCATTTT. Protein: CASSPTGGQPQHF.

This chain connects TRBV19 to TRBJ1-1, with D possibly matching TRBD1 (6 bases). CDR1 and CDR2 (germline): LNHDA, SQIVND (reference sequence). This CDR3 has 14 amino acids. V dropped 9 bases and J dropped 0 bases, with 14 bases sitting between them. Here the CDR3 reads CASTQGALNTEAFF. CDR3 sequence (DNA): TGTGCCAGCACACAGGGAGCCTTGAACACTGAAGCTTTCTTT.

The chain combines TRBV7-8 with TRBJ2-2; 9 nucleotides agree with TRBD2. V lost 1 base to trimming and J lost 4 bases; unmatched junction nucleotides: 7. This CDR3 region has 17 residues. Germline-derived CDR1 and CDR2 are SGHVS and FQNEAQ. CDR3 protein: CASSLDSSGSRTGELFF. The DNA of the CDR3 is TGTGCCAGCAGCTTAGATAGTAGCGGGAGCCGCACCGGGGAGCTGTTTTTT.

This chain connects TRBV4-2 to TRBJ1-2; TRBD1 agrees at 9 bases. V dropped 1 base and J dropped 3; count of bases not matched to a gene: 9. CDR1 and CDR2 (germline): LGHNA, YNFKEQ. The CDR3 consists of 17 residues. The CDR3 protein is CASSQVGEGQGHYGYTF. CDR3 nucleotide sequence: TGTGCCAGCAGCCAAGTTGGCGAGGGACAGGGACACTATGGCTACACCTTC.

The chain recombines TRBV28 with TRBJ2-2; D might be TRBD2 (7 bases). With 8 bases removed from V and 7 bases from J, the gap between germline ends came to 17 bases. The CDR3 is 14 residues long. The germline CDR1 and CDR2 sequences are MDHEN and SYDVKM. CDR3 sequence: CASVRGGSGGELFF. The CDR3 DNA sequence: TGTGCCAGCGTTAGGGGGGGATCCGGCGGGGAGCTGTTTTTT.

The chain joins TRBV9 to TRBJ2-7, with 8 bases that match TRBD2. With 4 bases clipped from V and 2 bases from J, the junction kept 5 bases outside the gene matches. This CDR3 is built from 14 residues. Germline CDR1 reads SGDLS; CDR2 reads YYNGEE. The CDR3 sequence: CASSLGLGTYEQYF. CDR3 in DNA: TGTGCCAGCAGCTTGGGACTAGGGACCTACGAGCAGTACTTC.

V is TRBV18 and J is TRBJ1-4; D gene unclear. Per germline, CDR1 KGHSH and CDR2 LQKENI. The CDR3 is 16 residues long. Trimming cost V 8 bases and J 0 bases, with 16 bases left between them. The CDR3 reads CASPYHRFATNEKLFF. The CDR3 DNA follows: TGTGCCAGCCCTTACCATAGATTTGCAACTAATGAAAAACTGTTTTTT.